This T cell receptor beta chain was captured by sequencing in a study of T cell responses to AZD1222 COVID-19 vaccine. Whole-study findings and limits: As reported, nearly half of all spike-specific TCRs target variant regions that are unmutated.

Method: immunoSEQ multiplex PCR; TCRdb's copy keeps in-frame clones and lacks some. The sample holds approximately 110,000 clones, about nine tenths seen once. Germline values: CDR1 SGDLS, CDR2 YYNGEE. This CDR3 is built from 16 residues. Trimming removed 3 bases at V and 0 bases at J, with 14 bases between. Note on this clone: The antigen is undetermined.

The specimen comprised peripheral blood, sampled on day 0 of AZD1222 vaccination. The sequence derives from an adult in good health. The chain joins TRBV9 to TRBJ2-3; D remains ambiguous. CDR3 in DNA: TGTGCCAGCAGCGCCGATGGGGTATCTAGCACAGATACGCAGTATTTT. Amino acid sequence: CASSADGVSSTDTQYF.